The next 21 T cell receptor beta chains were all read from a single sample in a study of T cell responses to AZD1222 COVID-19 vaccine. Here immunoSEQ multiplex PCR was the method, and the copy in TCRdb shows in-frame clones only, minus some. The repertoire consists of under 200,000 clones, with roughly 87% occurring once and the leading ten covering less than 1.3%. This specimen was peripheral blood, taken 28 days after the second AZD1222 dose. Every receptor here comes from an adult who received the AZD1222 COVID-19 vaccine.

The chain employs TRBV7-9 and TRBJ2-1; either TRBD1 or TRBD2 may fit D (5 bases each). Germline V gives CDR1 SEHNR, CDR2 FQNEAQ (reference sequence). The CDR3 extends over 15 amino acids. Trimming removed 0 bases at V and 5 bases at J, with 11 bases between. The CDR3 sequence is CASSLAARGHNEQFF. CDR3 bases: TGTGCCAGCAGCTTAGCGGCTAGGGGACACAATGAGCAGTTCTTC.

The gene calls are TRBV13 and TRBJ1-6; tentative D call: TRBD1 (6 bases). This CDR3 has 15 amino acids. Trimming removed 7 bases at V and 8 bases at J, with 18 bases between. CDR1 is PRHDT, CDR2 FYEKMQ, per germline (reference sequence). The CDR3 loop is CASTQRGGLDSPLHF. As DNA, the CDR3 is TGTGCCAGCACTCAACGGGGGGGCTTGGATTCACCCCTCCACTTT.

V usage is TRBV29-1 and J usage is TRBJ2-5; TRBD2 matches at 7 bases. CDR3 length equals 13 residues. Trimming took 4 bases from V and 5 from J; bases not matched to a gene: 7. Germline CDR1 reads SQVTM; CDR2 reads ANQGSEA. CDR3 amino acids: CSVGGPGGETQYF. The CDR3 DNA follows: TGCAGCGTTGGAGGCCCCGGGGGGGAGACCCAGTACTTC.

The gene calls are TRBV3-1 (or the pseudogene TRBV3-2) and TRBJ2-7; D remains ambiguous. The CDR3 is made up of 14 amino acids. Germline loops: CDR1 LGHDT, CDR2 YNNKEL (reference sequence). Deletions cut 1 base from V and 6 bases from J, with 13 bases between. The CDR3 loop is CASSQVLGTAEQYF. The CDR3 coding sequence is TGTGCCAGCAGCCAAGTTCTTGGAACGGCCGAGCAGTACTTC.

CDR3 DNA sequence: TGTGCCAGCAGTTACTCAGGGACCCCCAAGTCGTATTTT. Translating it yields CASSYSGTPKSYF. The rearrangement uses TRBV6-2 or TRBV6-3 and TRBJ2-3, with D possibly called TRBD1 or TRBD2 (5 bases each). The CDR3 length is 13 residues. Trimming stripped 0 bases from V and 14 bases from J, with 15 bases between. Looked up from germline, CDR1 is MNHEY and CDR2 is SVGEGT.

The CDR3 region is CASSQDRGNYEQYF. The CDR3 nucleotides read TGTGCCAGCAGTCAGGACAGGGGGAACTACGAGCAGTACTTC. The genes are TRBV2 and TRBJ2-7, with 10 bases aligning to TRBD1. Trimming cost V 5 bases and J 3 bases; bases outside gene matches: 4. Germline V gene data show CDR1 as SNHLY and CDR2 as FYNNEI. The CDR3 is 14 residues long.

This clone has a handful of counts. As DNA, the CDR3 is TGTGCCAGCAGCTTGGGACCGAGGAGCTCCTACGAGCAGTACTTC. Translating gives CASSLGPRSSYEQYF. The chain links TRBV5-5 to TRBJ2-7; D gene ambiguous. Germline V gene lookup returns CDR1 SGHKS and CDR2 YYEKEE (reference sequence). Trimming removed 0 bases at V and 0 bases at J, with 10 bases between. The length of the CDR3 is 15 residues.

The chain combines TRBV4-1 with TRBJ1-1; 7 positions match TRBD1. This CDR3 contains 15 residues. The germline CDR1 and CDR2 sequences are MGHRA and YSYEKL. V gave up 0 bases and J gave up 1 base; unmatched junction bases: 2. In DNA form, the CDR3 reads TGCGCCAGCAGCCAAGAGAGGACAGGGAACACTGAAGCTTTCTTT. Its translation is CASSQERTGNTEAFF.

The chain has TRBV5-1 and TRBJ1-1; TRBD1 matches 7 bases. V dropped 3 bases and J dropped 5; count of bases not matched to a gene: 10. The CDR3 covers 15 residues. CDR1 and CDR2 (germline): SGHRS, YFSETQ. The CDR3 protein is CASSSQTGKGTEAFF. DNA for the CDR3: TGCGCCAGCAGCTCACAGACAGGGAAAGGGACTGAAGCTTTCTTT.

The chain links TRBV30 to TRBJ2-1, with D possibly being TRBD1 (6 bases). The CDR3 runs 13 residues. CDR1 is GTSNPN and CDR2 is SVGIG in the germline V gene (reference sequence). V was clipped by 8 bases and J by 6 bases, with 17 bases between them. As DNA, the CDR3 is TGTGCCCTGGGACACGTCTCTGGCAATGAGCAGTTCTTC. It specifies CALGHVSGNEQFF.

The chain employs TRBV3-1 (or the pseudogene TRBV3-2) and TRBJ1-1; D is perhaps TRBD1 (5 bases). Trimming took off 4 bases at V and 0 bases at J, with 12 bases between the two ends. Germline-derived CDR1 and CDR2 are LGHDT and YNNKEL (reference sequence). This CDR3 is built from 15 residues. CDR3 in amino acids: CASSRPGRLNTEAFF. The CDR3 DNA sequence: TGTGCCAGCAGCCGACCGGGACGGCTGAACACTGAAGCTTTCTTT.

The CDR3 region is CASSAQTGVGSPLHF. The DNA of the CDR3 is TGTGCCAGCAGCGCCCAGACAGGGGTGGGTTCACCCCTCCACTTT. The rearrangement joins TRBV7-2 to TRBJ1-6; 8 positions agree with TRBD1. The J segment lost 9 bases and the V segment lost 5 bases, leaving 9 bases of the junction unmatched. The CDR3 has 15 residues. The germline gives CDR1 SGHTA, CDR2 FQGNSA. Complete variable domain (other parts from reference TRBV7-2 and TRBJ1-6): GAGVSQSPSNKVTEKGKDVELRCDPISGHTALYWYRQSLGQGLEFLIYFQGNSAPDKSGLPSDRFSAERTGGSVSTLTIQRTQQEDSAVYLCASSAQTGVGSPLHFGNGTRLTVT.

The genes are TRBV10-3 and TRBJ1-6; 7 bases line up with TRBD1. In germline, CDR1 is ENHRY, CDR2 SYGVKD. V trimming: 0 bases; J trimming: 0 bases; junction bases outside the gene matches: 5. The CDR3 sequence is 18 residues long. The CDR3 coding sequence is TGTGCCATCAGTGAGTCGAGATCAGGGGGCTCCTATAATTCACCCCTCCACTTT. Amino acids: CAISESRSGGSYNSPLHF.

The rearrangement links TRBV5-4 to TRBJ1-2, with a tentative D call TRBD1 (5 bases). The length of the CDR3 is 13 residues. V was trimmed by 1 base and J by 4 bases, leaving 8 bases between them. Germline-derived CDR1 and CDR2 are SGHNT and YYREEE (reference sequence). The CDR3 region has the DNA TGTGCCAGCAGCTTGTTGGGGCCCTATGGCTACACCTTC. It codes for CASSLLGPYGYTF.

The chain links TRBV7-9 to TRBJ2-7; TRBD2 matches at 15 bases. Germline loops: CDR1 SEHNR, CDR2 FQNEAQ (reference sequence). V lost 8 bases, J lost 6 bases, and 5 bases stayed unmatched. This CDR3 has 14 residues. DNA for the CDR3: TGTGCCAGCGGACTAGCGGGGGGGCCAGTCGAGCAGTACTTC. Amino acid sequence: CASGLAGGPVEQYF.

The CDR3 region is CASSLNPGPQHF. The CDR3 DNA reads as TGTGCCAGCAGTTTAAACCCCGGGCCCCAGCATTTT. The chain couples TRBV12-3 or TRBV12-4 to TRBJ1-5; no clear D gene. This CDR3 region has 12 residues. V shed 2 bases and J shed 9 bases, with 8 bases lying between them.

This chain uses TRBV7-2 with TRBJ2-7, with 9 bases identical to TRBD2. The V gene's germline CDR1 is SGHTA and CDR2 FQGNSA. Unmatched junction bases numbered 3, after V lost 4 bases and J lost 2 bases. CDR3 size: 14 residues. The CDR3 sequence: CASSSTSGTYEQYF. DNA of the CDR3: TGTGCCAGCAGCTCGACTAGCGGTACCTACGAGCAGTACTTC.

The chain combines TRBV9 with TRBJ2-2, with 8 nucleotides matching TRBD2. The CDR3 runs 14 residues. CDR1 is SGDLS and CDR2 is YYNGEE in the germline V gene. Trimming cost V 1 base and J 7 bases; bases outside gene matches: 3. Written as DNA, the CDR3 is TGTGCCAGCAGCGTACGGGGGGGCGTCGGGGAGCTGTTTTTT. Amino acids: CASSVRGGVGELFF.

The chain recombines TRBV5-1 with TRBJ1-1; D might be TRBD1 (5 bases). Germline CDR1 reads SGHRS; CDR2 reads YFSETQ. V lost 4 bases and J lost 0, with 13 bases in between. The CDR3 length is 15 residues. The CDR3 DNA follows: TGCGCCAGCAGCATTGGCGGGACGGTGAACACTGAAGCTTTCTTT. It encodes CASSIGGTVNTEAFF.

The gene calls are TRBV10-2 and TRBJ1-1, with 7 bases identical to TRBD1. Germline assignment: CDR1 WSHSY and CDR2 SAAADI. The length of the CDR3 is 13 residues. Trimming cost V 3 bases and J 8 bases; bases outside gene matches: 6. Here the CDR3 reads CASSDGRGGEAFF. The CDR3 DNA sequence: TGCGCCAGCAGTGATGGCAGGGGGGGAGAAGCTTTCTTT.

The chain carries TRBV11-3 and TRBJ2-1; a weak D match, TRBD1 (6 bases). The CDR3 runs 15 residues. V gave up 8 bases and J gave up 7 bases, with 21 bases separating them. Per the germline V gene, CDR1 is SGHNT and CDR2 is YENEEA. Written as DNA, the CDR3 is TGTGCCAGCGCACCCGGCGGACAGAGTGGAAATGAGCAGTTCTTC. Residues: CASAPGGQSGNEQFF.